The clone carrying this T cell receptor (beta chain) has only a few counts. Its antigen is unknown. The data originate from a study of shared clonotypes between healthy human individuals. Whole-study findings and limits: In having few donors, the study represented limited genetic and exposure-history diversity.

The input for sorted-subset replicate PCRs was approximately 210 ng DNA, 30,000 or so T cell genomes. Measured with immunoSEQ multiplex PCR; TCRdb has only the in-frame clones, and not every one. The sample records some 2,000,000 clones, about 94% being singletons. Positively selected for CCR7, the CD45RO-negative cells used as naive CD8 cells excluded terminally differentiated effector memory CD45RA+ cells. Recent vaccinations or acute infections were absent in the healthy HIV-negative adult donors. V lost 2 bases, J lost 9 bases, and 14 bases lay in between. In germline, CDR1 is MNHNY, CDR2 SVGAGI (reference sequence). This CDR3 has 14 amino acids.

This clonotype was sampled from a man aged 18 to 29 in good health. The chain couples TRBV6-6 to TRBJ2-1, with D possibly being TRBD1 (7 bases). What was sequenced was naive CD8+ T cells sorted from blood. CDR3 sequence: CASSYGQGGGEQFF. The CDR3 region has the DNA TGTGCCAGCAGTTACGGGCAGGGGGGCGGTGAGCAGTTCTTC.